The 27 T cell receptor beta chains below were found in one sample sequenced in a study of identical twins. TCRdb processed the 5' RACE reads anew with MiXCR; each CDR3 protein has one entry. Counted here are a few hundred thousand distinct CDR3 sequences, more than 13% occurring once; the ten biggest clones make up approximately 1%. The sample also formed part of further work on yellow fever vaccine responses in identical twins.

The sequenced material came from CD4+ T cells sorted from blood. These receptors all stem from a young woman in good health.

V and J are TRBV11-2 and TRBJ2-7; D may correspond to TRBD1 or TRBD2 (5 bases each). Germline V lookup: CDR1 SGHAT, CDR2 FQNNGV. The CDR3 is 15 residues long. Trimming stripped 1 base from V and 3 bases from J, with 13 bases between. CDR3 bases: TGTGCCAGCAGCTTAGCAGGGAGCCAGGTCTACGAGCAGTACTTC. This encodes CASSLAGSQVYEQYF.

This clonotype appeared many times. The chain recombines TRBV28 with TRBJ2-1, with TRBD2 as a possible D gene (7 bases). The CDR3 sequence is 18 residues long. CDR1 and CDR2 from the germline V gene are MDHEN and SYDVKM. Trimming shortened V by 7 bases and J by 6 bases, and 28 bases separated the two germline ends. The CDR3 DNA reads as TGTGCCAGCAAGGGGGGGTGGGCAGGACCTAGGGTGGGCAATGAGCAGTTCTTC. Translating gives CASKGGWAGPRVGNEQFF.

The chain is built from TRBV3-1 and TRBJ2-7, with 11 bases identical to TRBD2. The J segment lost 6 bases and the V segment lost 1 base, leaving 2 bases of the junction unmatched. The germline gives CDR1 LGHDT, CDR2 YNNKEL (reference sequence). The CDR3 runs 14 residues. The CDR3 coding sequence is TGTGCCAGCAGCCAAGGACTAGCGGGAAGCGAGCAGTACTTC. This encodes CASSQGLAGSEQYF.

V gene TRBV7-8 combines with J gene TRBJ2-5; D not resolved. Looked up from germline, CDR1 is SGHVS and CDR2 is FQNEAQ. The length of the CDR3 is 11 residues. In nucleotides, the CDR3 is TGTGCTCGCAATATTCAAGAGACCCAGTACTTC. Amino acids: CARNIQETQYF.

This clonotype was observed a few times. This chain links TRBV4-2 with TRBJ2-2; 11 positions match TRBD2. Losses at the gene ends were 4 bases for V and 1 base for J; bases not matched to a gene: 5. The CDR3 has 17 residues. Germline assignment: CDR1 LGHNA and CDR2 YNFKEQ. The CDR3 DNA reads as TGTGCCAGCAGCCCAGCGGGGACTAGCGGGAACACCGGGGAGCTGTTTTTT. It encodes CASSPAGTSGNTGELFF.

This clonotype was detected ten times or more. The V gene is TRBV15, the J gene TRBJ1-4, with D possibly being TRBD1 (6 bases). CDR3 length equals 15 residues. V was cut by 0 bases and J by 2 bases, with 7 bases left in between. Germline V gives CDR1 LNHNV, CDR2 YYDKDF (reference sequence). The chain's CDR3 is CATSRDRGTNEKLFF. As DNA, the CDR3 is TGTGCCACCAGCAGAGACAGGGGTACTAATGAAAAACTGTTTTTT.

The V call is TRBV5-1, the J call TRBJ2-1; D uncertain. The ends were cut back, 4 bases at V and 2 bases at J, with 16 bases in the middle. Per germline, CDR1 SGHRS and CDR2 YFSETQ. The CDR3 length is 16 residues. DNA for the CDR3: TGCGCCAGCAGCCCCAGGACCCACTTTCCCTACAATGAGCAGTTCTTC. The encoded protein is CASSPRTHFPYNEQFF. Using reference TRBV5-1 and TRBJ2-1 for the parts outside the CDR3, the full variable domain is KAGVTQTPRYLIKTRGQQVTLSCSPISGHRSVSWYQQTPGQGLQFLFEYFSETQRNKGNFPGRFSGRQFSNSRSEMNVSTLELGDSALYLCASSPRTHFPYNEQFFGPGTRLTVL.

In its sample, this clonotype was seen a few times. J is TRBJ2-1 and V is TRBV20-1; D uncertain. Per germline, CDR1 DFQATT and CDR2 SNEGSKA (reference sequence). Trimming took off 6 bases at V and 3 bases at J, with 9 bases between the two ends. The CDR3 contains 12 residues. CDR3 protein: CSALGLYNEQFF. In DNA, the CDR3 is TGCAGTGCGTTAGGGCTCTACAATGAGCAGTTCTTC.

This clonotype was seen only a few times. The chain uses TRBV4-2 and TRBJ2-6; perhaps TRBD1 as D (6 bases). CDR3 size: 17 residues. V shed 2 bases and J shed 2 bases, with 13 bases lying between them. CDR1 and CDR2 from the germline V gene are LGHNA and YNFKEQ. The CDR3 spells CASSQTSGAPGANVLTF. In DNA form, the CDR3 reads TGTGCCAGCAGCCAAACGTCAGGGGCCCCTGGGGCCAACGTCCTGACTTTC.

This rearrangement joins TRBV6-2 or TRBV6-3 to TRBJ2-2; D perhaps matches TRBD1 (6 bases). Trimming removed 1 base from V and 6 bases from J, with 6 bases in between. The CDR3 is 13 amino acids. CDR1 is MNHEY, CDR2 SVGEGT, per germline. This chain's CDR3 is CASSYWGPGELFF. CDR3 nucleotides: TGTGCCAGCAGTTACTGGGGGCCCGGGGAGCTGTTTTTT.

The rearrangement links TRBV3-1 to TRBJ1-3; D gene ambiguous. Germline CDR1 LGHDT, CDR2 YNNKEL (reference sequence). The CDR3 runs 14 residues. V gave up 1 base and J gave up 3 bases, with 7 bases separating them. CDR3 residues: CASSQGGRGNTIYF. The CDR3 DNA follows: TGTGCCAGCAGCCAAGGAGGGCGTGGAAACACCATATATTTT.

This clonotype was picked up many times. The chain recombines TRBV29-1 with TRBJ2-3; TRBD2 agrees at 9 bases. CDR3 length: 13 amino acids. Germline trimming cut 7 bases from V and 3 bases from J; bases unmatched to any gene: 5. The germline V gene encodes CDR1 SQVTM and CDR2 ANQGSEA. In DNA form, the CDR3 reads TGCAGCGACCTTAGCGGGAGTACAGATACGCAGTATTTT. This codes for CSDLSGSTDTQYF.

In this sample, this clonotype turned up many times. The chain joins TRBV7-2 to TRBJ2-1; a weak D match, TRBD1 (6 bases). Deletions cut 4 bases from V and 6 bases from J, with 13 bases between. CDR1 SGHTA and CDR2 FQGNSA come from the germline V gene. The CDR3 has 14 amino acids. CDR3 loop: CASSSTRTVNEQFF. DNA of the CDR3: TGTGCCAGCAGCTCAACCAGGACAGTCAATGAGCAGTTCTTC.

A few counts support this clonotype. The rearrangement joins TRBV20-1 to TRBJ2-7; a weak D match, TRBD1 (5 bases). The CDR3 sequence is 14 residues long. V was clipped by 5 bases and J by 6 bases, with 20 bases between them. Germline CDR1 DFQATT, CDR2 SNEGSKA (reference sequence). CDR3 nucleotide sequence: TGCAGTGCTCCCTGGCTAGATACCCAGGGCGAGCAGTACTTC. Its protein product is CSAPWLDTQGEQYF.

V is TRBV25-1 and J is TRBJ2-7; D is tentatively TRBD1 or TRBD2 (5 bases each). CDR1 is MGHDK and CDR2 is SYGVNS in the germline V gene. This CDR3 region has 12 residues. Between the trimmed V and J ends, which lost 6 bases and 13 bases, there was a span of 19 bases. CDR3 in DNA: TGTGCCAGCAGCGAGGGGCTGGTGGGGCCCTACTTC. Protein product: CASSEGLVGPYF.

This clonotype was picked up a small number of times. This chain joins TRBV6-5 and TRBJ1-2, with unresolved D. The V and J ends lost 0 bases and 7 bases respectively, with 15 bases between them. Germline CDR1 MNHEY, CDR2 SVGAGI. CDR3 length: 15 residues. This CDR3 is CASSYSRSQHGGYTF. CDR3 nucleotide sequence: TGTGCCAGCAGTTACTCCCGGTCACAGCACGGTGGCTACACCTTC.

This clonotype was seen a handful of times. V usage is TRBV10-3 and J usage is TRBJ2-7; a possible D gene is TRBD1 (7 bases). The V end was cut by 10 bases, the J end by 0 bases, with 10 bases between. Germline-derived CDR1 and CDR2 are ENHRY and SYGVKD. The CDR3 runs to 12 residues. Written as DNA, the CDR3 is TGTGCCACGCGGGACAGCTCCTACGAGCAGTACTTC. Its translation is CATRDSSYEQYF.

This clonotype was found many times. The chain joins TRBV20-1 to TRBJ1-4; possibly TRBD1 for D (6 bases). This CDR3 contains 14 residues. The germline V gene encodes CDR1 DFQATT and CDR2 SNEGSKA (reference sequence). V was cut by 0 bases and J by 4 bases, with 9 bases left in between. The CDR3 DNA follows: TGCAGTGCTAGAGATTCCAGGGGTAATGAAAAACTGTTTTTT. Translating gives CSARDSRGNEKLFF.

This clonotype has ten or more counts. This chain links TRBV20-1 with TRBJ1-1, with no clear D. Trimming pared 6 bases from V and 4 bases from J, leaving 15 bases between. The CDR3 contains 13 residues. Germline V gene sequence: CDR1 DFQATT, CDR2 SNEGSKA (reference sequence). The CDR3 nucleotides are TGCAGTGCCGTCAGCGGGATTGGCACTGAAGCTTTCTTT. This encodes CSAVSGIGTEAFF.

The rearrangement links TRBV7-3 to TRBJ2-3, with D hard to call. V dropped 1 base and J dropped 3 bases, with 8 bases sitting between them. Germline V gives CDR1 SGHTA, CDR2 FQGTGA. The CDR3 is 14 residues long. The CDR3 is CASSLSLQTDTQYF. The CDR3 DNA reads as TGTGCCAGCAGCTTAAGTTTGCAAACAGATACGCAGTATTTT.

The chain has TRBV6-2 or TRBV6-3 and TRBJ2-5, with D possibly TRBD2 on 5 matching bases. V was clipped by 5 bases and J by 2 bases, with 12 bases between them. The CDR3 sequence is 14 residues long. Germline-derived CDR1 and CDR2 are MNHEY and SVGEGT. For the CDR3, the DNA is TGTGCCAGCAGTACCTCGGGGATACAAGAGACCCAGTACTTC. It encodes CASSTSGIQETQYF.

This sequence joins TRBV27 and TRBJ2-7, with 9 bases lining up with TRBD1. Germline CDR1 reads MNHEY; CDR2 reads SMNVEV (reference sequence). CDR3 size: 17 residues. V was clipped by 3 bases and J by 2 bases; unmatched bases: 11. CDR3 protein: CASSFGTGRKATYEQYF. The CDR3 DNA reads TGTGCCAGCAGTTTCGGGACAGGGAGAAAGGCCACCTACGAGCAGTACTTC.

The CDR3 nucleotides are TGCGCCAGCAGCCAAGTGGAGGGGGCGGGTATCTACGAGCAGTACTTC. It specifies CASSQVEGAGIYEQYF. This chain joins TRBV4-3 and TRBJ2-7; D is perhaps TRBD1 (7 bases). The CDR3 extends over 16 amino acids. Germline lookup yields CDR1 LGHNA and CDR2 YSLEER. Trimming stripped 1 base from V and 3 bases from J, with 16 bases between.

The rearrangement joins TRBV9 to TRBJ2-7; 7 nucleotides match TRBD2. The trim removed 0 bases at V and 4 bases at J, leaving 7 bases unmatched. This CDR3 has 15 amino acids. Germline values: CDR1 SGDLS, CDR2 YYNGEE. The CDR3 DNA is TGTGCCAGCAGCGTAGCTGGGGGGGAGGGGTACGAGCAGTACTTC. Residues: CASSVAGGEGYEQYF.

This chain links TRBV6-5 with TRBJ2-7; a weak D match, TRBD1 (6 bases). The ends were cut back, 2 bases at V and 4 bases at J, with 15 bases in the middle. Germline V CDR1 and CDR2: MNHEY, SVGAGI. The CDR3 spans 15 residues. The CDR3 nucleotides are TGTGCCAGCAGTTACCTACAGGGTGGATGGTACGAGCAGTACTTC. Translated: CASSYLQGGWYEQYF.

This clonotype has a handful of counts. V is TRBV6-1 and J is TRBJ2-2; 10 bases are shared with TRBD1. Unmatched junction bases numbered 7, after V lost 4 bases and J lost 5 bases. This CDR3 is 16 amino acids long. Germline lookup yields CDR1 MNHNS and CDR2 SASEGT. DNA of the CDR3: TGTGCCAGCAGTGGGGGACAGGGGAAATCGACCGGGGAGCTGTTTTTT. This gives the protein CASSGGQGKSTGELFF.

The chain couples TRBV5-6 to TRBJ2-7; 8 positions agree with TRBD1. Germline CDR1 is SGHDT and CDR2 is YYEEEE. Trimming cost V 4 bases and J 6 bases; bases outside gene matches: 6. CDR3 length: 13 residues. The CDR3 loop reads CASSLPGGGEQYF. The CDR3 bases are TGTGCCAGCAGCCTCCCAGGGGGCGGCGAGCAGTACTTC.